This is a list of T cell receptor beta chains from one sample in a study of spatial heterogeneity in lung cancer. TCRdb re-called the 5' RACE reads through MiXCR, storing one row per CDR3 protein. The data contain approximately 18,000 distinct CDR3 sequences, 4.5% to 7% of them seen just once; the ten biggest clones take up around 10%. The source material was lung tumor tissue, sampled at surgery. The receptors derive from a female donor with early-stage non-small cell lung cancer. Both conserved end residues are part of each CDR3. D genes are given only for firm matches. Clone size is given for some rows only: seen once, a few or many times, or a class if the clone is expanded.

clone size,V gene,D gene,J gene,CDR3 protein,CDR3 DNA
-,TRBV18,TRBD1,TRBJ1-2,CASSPSSGTAYGYTF,TGTGCCAGCTCACCATCGTCCGGGACAGCTTATGGCTACACCTTC
many,TRBV28,-,TRBJ2-6,CASLSSGANVLTF,TGTGCCAGCTTAAGCTCTGGGGCCAACGTCCTGACTTTC
many,TRBV15,-,TRBJ2-3,CATSRGNSARTDTQYF,TGTGCCACCAGCAGAGGCAACAGCGCCCGCACAGATACGCAGTATTTT
medium-sized,TRBV9,-,TRBJ2-3,CASSVGTTGSDTQYF,TGTGCCAGCAGCGTAGGGACCACCGGGTCGGATACGCAGTATTTT
few,TRBV6-5,-,TRBJ2-7,CASSDGPGGYEQYF,TGTGCCAGCAGTGACGGCCCTGGGGGGTACGAGCAGTACTTC
many,TRBV18,-,TRBJ1-4,CASSPAGSTNEKLFF,TGTGCCAGCTCACCCGCCGGGTCTACTAATGAAAAACTGTTTTTT
many,TRBV19,-,TRBJ1-1,CASSMVGSEAFF,TGTGCCAGTAGTATGGTGGGGAGTGAAGCTTTCTTT
few,TRBV28,-,TRBJ2-7,CASSLWGGSAYEQYF,TGTGCCAGCAGTTTATGGGGGGGCTCGGCCTACGAGCAGTACTTC
-,TRBV9,-,TRBJ2-5,CASSVRGTYQETQYF,TGTGCCAGCAGCGTACGGGGAACGTACCAAGAGACCCAGTACTTC
many,TRBV27,-,TRBJ1-5,CASRARGDQPQHF,TGTGCCAGCCGGGCCCGAGGGGATCAGCCCCAGCATTTT
many,TRBV12-3/TRBV12-4,TRBD2,TRBJ2-4,CASSSTSGIAKNIQYF,TGTGCCAGCAGTTCGACTAGCGGCATAGCCAAAAACATTCAGTACTTC
few,TRBV6-2/TRBV6-3,-,TRBJ2-7,CASGHRVRYEQYF,TGTGCCAGCGGTCACAGGGTGAGATACGAGCAGTACTTC
few,TRBV7-9,TRBD1,TRBJ2-7,CASSYPGTGAYEQYF,TGTGCCAGCAGCTACCCCGGGACAGGTGCCTACGAGCAGTACTTC
-,TRBV7-2,TRBD2,TRBJ2-5,CASSPRLAGDRTQYF,TGTGCCAGCAGCCCCCGACTAGCGGGAGATAGGACCCAGTACTTC
many,TRBV9,TRBD2,TRBJ2-7,CASSVAGTSGASEQYF,TGTGCCAGCAGCGTAGCCGGGACTAGCGGGGCCAGCGAGCAGTACTTC
many,TRBV12-3/TRBV12-4,-,TRBJ1-1,CASSPRNTEAFF,TGTGCCAGCAGTCCGAGGAACACTGAAGCTTTCTTT
-,TRBV27,TRBD2,TRBJ2-1,CASTPLGAGVANEQFF,TGTGCCAGCACCCCTCTCGGAGCGGGAGTCGCGAATGAGCAGTTCTTC
many,TRBV4-1,TRBD1,TRBJ1-4,CASRLTGGTNEKLFF,TGCGCCAGCAGACTTACAGGGGGCACTAATGAAAAACTGTTTTTT
many,TRBV7-2,-,TRBJ1-1,CASSPMGGLTEAFF,TGTGCCAGCTCACCGATGGGGGGACTTACTGAAGCTTTCTTT
many,TRBV5-1,-,TRBJ2-3,CASSFGGVEDTQYF,TGCGCCAGCAGCTTCGGGGGCGTGGAAGATACGCAGTATTTT
many,TRBV7-9,-,TRBJ1-2,CASSLKEGWEGYTF,TGTGCCAGCAGCTTAAAAGAAGGTTGGGAGGGCTACACCTTC
few,TRBV25-1,TRBD2,TRBJ2-1,CASSEYEGLAEYNEQFF,TGTGCCAGCAGTGAATATGAGGGACTAGCGGAGTACAATGAGCAGTTCTTC
-,TRBV7-3,TRBD2,TRBJ2-1,CASSSYPGLAGVGPYNEQFF,TGTGCCAGCAGCTCTTATCCGGGACTAGCGGGAGTAGGCCCCTACAATGAGCAGTTCTTC
many,TRBV6-5,-,TRBJ1-2,CASSYSTRVGYGYTF,TGTGCCAGCAGTTACTCGACAAGGGTAGGCTATGGCTACACCTTC
-,TRBV20-1,TRBD2,TRBJ2-5,CSASPLTSGVQETQYF,TGCAGTGCTAGCCCCTTGACTAGCGGAGTCCAAGAGACCCAGTACTTC
many,TRBV10-3,TRBD2,TRBJ2-5,CAISEGLAGYQETQYF,TGTGCCATCAGTGAGGGACTAGCGGGATACCAAGAGACCCAGTACTTC
-,TRBV5-4,-,TRBJ2-3,CASSPTPQDTQYF,TGTGCCAGCAGCCCGACCCCCCAAGATACGCAGTATTTT
few,TRBV10-2,-,TRBJ2-7,CASSESSGLPYEQYF,TGCGCCAGCAGTGAGTCCTCCGGACTCCCCTACGAGCAGTACTTC
-,TRBV20-1,TRBD2,TRBJ2-1,CSAITSGRGEQFF,TGCAGTGCGATTACTAGCGGGAGGGGTGAGCAGTTCTTC
many,TRBV4-2,TRBD1,TRBJ2-7,CASSQTGQGVNEQYF,TGTGCCAGCAGCCAGACGGGACAGGGGGTTAACGAGCAGTACTTC
-,TRBV7-9,-,TRBJ2-3,CASSLTGSGTDTQYF,TGTGCCAGCAGCTTGACAGGTTCGGGCACAGATACGCAGTATTTT
many,TRBV7-2,-,TRBJ1-2,CASRRIGYSSSGLAGGYTF,TGTGCCAGCAGGCGCATAGGTTACAGCTCTTCTGGTTTGGCGGGAGGCTACACCTTC
many,TRBV20-1,-,TRBJ2-7,CSARGTAAYEQYF,TGCAGTGCGAGGGGGACCGCCGCCTACGAGCAGTACTTC
many,TRBV10-3,-,TRBJ1-5,CAITSQENQPQHF,TGTGCCATCACATCACAGGAAAATCAGCCCCAGCATTTT
many,TRBV10-1,-,TRBJ2-3,CASSEAVRNTQYF,TGCGCCAGCAGTGAGGCGGTCAGAAATACGCAGTATTTT
many,TRBV7-9,-,TRBJ2-7,CASSVSSAGGRSEQYF,TGTGCCAGCAGCGTCAGCTCTGCGGGTGGGCGAAGCGAGCAGTACTTC